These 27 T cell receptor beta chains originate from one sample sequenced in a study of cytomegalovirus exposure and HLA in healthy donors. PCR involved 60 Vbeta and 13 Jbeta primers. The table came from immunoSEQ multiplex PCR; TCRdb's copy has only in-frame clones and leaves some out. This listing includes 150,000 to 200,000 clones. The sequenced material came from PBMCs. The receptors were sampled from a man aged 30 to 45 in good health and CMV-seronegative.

The CDR3 here is CASSESSGVNYEQYF. DNA of the CDR3: TGTGCCAGCAGTGAATCTAGCGGGGTCAATTACGAGCAGTACTTC. The V gene is TRBV6-1, the J gene TRBJ2-7; 9 nucleotides agree with TRBD2. Germline loops: CDR1 MNHNS, CDR2 SASEGT. CDR3 size: 15 residues. V shed 2 bases, J shed 4 bases, and the junction held 6 bases outside the gene matches.

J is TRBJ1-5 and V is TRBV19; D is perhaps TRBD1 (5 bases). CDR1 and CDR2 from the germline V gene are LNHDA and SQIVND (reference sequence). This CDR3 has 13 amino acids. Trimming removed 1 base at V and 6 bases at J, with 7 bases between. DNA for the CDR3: TGTGCCAGTAGTATAGTGGGGGGTCAGCCCCAGCATTTT. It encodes CASSIVGGQPQHF.

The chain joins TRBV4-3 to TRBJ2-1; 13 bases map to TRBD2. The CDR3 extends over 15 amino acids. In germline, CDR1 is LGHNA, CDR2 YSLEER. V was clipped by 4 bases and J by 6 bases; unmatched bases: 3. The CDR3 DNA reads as TGCGCCAGCAGCCTACTAGCGGGAGGGCCCAATGAGCAGTTCTTC. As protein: CASSLLAGGPNEQFF.

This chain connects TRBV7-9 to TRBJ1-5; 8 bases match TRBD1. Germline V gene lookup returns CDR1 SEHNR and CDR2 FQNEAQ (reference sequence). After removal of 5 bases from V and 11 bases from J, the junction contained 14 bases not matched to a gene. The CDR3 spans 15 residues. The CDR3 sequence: CASSPSGTGRLAQHF. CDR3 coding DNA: TGTGCCAGCAGCCCATCCGGGACAGGTCGACTTGCCCAGCATTTT. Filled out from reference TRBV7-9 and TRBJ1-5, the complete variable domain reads DTGVSQNPRHKITKRGQNVTFRCDPISEHNRLYWYRQTLGQGPEFLTYFQNEAQLEKSRLLSDRFSAERPKGSFSTLEIQRTEQGDSAMYLCASSPSGTGRLAQHFGDGTRLSIL.

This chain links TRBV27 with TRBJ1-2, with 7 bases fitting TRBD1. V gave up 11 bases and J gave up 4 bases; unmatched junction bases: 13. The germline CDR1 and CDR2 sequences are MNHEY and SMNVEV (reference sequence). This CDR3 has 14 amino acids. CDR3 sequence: CASRLGQGVYGYTF. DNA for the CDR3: TGTGCCTCCCGACTGGGGCAGGGGGTCTATGGCTACACCTTC.

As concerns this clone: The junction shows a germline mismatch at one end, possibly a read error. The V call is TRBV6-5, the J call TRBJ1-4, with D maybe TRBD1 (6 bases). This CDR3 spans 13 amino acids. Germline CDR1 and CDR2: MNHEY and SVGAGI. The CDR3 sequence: CVSKDGGHEKLFF. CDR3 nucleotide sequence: TGTGTCAGCAAAGACGGGGGGCATGAAAAACTGTTTTTT.

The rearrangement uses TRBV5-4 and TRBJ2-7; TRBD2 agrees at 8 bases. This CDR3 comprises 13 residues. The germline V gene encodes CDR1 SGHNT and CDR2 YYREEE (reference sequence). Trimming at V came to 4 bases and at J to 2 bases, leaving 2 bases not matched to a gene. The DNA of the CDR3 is TGTGCCAGCAGCGTGGGACTAGCCTACGAGCAGTACTTC. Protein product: CASSVGLAYEQYF. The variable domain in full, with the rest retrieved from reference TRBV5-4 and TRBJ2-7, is ETGVTQSPTHLIKTRGQQVTLRCSSQSGHNTVSWYQQALGQGPQFIFQYYREEENGRGNFPPRFSGLQFPNYSSELNVNALELDDSALYLCASSVGLAYEQYFGPGTRLTVT.

This CDR3 reads CASRSGQGHGYTF. DNA for the CDR3: TGTGCCAGCAGGAGCGGACAGGGACATGGCTACACCTTC. V and J are TRBV6-1 and TRBJ1-2, with TRBD1 identical over 8 bases. J gave up 6 bases and V 6 bases, and 6 bases lay outside the gene matches. The germline V gene has CDR1 MNHNS and CDR2 SASEGT. The CDR3 runs 13 residues.

CDR3 sequence: CASSNTYEQFF. CDR3 bases: TGTGCCAGTAGTAATACTTATGAGCAGTTCTTC. The gene calls are TRBV19 and TRBJ2-1, with D uncertain. Germline V gene data show CDR1 as LNHDA and CDR2 as SQIVND (reference sequence). Trimming stripped 4 bases from V and 8 bases from J, with 6 bases between. The CDR3 covers 11 residues.

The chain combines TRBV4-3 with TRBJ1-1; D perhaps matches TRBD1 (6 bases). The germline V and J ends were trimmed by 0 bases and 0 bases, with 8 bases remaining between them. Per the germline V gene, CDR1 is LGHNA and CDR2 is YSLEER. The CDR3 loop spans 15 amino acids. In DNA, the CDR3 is TGCGCCAGCAGCCAAGATAACAGGGTGAACACTGAAGCTTTCTTT. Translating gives CASSQDNRVNTEAFF.

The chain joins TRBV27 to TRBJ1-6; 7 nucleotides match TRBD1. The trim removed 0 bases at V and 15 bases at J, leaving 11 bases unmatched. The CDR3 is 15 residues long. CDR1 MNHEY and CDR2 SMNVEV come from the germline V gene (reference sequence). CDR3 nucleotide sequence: TGTGCCAGCAGTTTATCCTACGCTAGGGACAGAGACCTCCACTTT. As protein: CASSLSYARDRDLHF.

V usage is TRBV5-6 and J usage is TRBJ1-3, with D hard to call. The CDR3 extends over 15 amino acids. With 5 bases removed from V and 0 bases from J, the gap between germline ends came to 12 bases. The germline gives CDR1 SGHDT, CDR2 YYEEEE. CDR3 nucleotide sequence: TGTGCCAGCAGAATGTTCGGGTCCTCTGGAAACACCATATATTTT. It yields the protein CASRMFGSSGNTIYF.

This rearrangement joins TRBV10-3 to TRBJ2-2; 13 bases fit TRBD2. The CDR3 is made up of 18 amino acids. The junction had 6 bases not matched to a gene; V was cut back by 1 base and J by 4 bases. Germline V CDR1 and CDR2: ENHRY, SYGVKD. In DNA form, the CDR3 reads TGTGCCATCAGTGAGTGGACTAGCGGGAGTCATGGCACCGGGGAGCTGTTTTTT. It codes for CAISEWTSGSHGTGELFF.

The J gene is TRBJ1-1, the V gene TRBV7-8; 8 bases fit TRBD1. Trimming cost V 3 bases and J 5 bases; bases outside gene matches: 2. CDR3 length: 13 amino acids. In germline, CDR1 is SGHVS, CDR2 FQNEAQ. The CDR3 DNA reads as TGTGCCAGCAGCTTCGGACAGGGAACTGAAGCTTTCTTT. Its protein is CASSFGQGTEAFF. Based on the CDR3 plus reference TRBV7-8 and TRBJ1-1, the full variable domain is GAGVSQSPRYKVAKRGQDVALRCDPISGHVSLFWYQQALGQGPEFLTYFQNEAQLDKSGLPSDRFFAERPEGSVSTLKIQRTQQEDSAVYLCASSFGQGTEAFFGQGTRLTVV.

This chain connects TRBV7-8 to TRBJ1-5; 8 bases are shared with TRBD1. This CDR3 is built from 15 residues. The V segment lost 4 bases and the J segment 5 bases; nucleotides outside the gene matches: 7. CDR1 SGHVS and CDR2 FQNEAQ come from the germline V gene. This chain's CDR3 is CASSSPGQAYQPQHF. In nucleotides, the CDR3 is TGTGCCAGCAGCTCGCCGGGACAGGCTTATCAGCCCCAGCATTTT.

In nucleotides, the CDR3 is TGCGCCAGCAGCGTTCCTGACAGGCGGAACGAGCAGTACTTC. Translating gives CASSVPDRRNEQYF. The chain has TRBV5-1 and TRBJ2-7; D is possibly TRBD1 (6 bases). Germline lookup yields CDR1 SGHRS and CDR2 YFSETQ. The length of the CDR3 is 14 residues. V was shortened by 4 bases and J by 5 bases, with 16 bases between the two germline ends.

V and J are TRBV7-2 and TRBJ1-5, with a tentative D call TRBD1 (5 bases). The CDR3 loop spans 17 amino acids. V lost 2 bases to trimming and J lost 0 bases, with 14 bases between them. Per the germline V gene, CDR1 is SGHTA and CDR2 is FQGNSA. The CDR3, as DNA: TGTGCCAGCAGCTTACAGGGTGGTGGGTATAGCAATCAGCCCCAGCATTTT. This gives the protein CASSLQGGGYSNQPQHF.

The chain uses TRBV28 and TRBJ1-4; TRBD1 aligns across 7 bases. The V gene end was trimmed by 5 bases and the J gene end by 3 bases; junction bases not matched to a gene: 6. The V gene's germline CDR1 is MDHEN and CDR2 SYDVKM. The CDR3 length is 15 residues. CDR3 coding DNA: TGTGCCAGCAGTCTTCCGGGACAGTCTAATGAAAAACTGTTTTTT. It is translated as CASSLPGQSNEKLFF.

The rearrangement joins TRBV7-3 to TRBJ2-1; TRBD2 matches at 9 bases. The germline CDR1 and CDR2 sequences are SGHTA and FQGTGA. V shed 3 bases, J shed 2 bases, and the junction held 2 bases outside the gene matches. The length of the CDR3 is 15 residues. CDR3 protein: CASSFLAGAYNEQFF. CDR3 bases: TGTGCCAGCAGCTTCTTAGCGGGAGCCTACAATGAGCAGTTCTTC.

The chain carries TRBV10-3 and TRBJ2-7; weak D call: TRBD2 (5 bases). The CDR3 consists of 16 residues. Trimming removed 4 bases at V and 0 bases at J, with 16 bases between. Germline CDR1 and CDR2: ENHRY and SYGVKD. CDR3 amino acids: CAISGYVEGFSYEQYF. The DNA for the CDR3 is TGTGCCATCAGTGGGTATGTTGAGGGCTTCTCCTACGAGCAGTACTTC.

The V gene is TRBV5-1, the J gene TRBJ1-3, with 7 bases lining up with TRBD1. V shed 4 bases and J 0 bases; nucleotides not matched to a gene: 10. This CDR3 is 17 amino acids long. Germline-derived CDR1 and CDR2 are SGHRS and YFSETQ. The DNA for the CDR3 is TGCGCCAGCAGCGGAGGACAGGACTTCACCTCTGGAAACACCATATATTTT. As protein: CASSGGQDFTSGNTIYF.

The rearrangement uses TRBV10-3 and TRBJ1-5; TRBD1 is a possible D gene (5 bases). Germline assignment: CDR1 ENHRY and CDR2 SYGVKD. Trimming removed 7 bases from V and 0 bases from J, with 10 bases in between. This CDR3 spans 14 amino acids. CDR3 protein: CAIKDTGSNQPQHF. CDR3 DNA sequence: TGTGCCATCAAGGACACTGGTAGCAATCAGCCCCAGCATTTT.

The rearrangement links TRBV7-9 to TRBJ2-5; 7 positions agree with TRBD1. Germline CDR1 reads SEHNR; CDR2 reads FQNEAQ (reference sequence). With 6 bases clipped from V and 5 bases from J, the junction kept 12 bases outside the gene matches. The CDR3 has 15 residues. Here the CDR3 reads CASRFTTGDGETQYF. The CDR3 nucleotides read TGTGCCAGCAGATTTACCACAGGGGACGGTGAGACCCAGTACTTC.

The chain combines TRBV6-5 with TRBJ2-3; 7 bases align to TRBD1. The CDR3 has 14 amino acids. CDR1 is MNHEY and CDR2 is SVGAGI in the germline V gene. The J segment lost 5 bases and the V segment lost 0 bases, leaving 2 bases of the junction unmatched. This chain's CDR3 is CASSYSTGRDTQYF. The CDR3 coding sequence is TGTGCCAGCAGTTACTCGACAGGGAGAGATACGCAGTATTTT.

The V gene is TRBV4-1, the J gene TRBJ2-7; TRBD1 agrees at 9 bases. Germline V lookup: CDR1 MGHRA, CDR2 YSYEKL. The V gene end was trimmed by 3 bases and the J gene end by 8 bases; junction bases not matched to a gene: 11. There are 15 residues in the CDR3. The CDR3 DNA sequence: TGCGCCAGCAGCCAGGTACAGGGGGCCGGTCATAAGCAGTACTTC. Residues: CASSQVQGAGHKQYF.

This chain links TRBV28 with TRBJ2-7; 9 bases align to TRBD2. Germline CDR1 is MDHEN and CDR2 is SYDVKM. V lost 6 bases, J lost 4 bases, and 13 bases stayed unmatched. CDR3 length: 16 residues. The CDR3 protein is CASSSGTSYPNYEQYF. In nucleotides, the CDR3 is TGTGCCAGCAGCTCCGGGACTAGCTATCCCAATTACGAGCAGTACTTC.

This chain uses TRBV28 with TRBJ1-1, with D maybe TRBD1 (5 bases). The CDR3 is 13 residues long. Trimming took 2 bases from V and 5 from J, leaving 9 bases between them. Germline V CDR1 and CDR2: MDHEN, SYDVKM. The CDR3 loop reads CASSLLRVTEAFF. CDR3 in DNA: TGTGCCAGCAGTTTACTCAGGGTTACTGAAGCTTTCTTT.